This T cell receptor (beta chain) was recovered during a study of T cells after yellow fever vaccination. Study-wide results and limits: It was a weaker secondary response, yet one that peaked faster, at day 5 versus 15. Clonotypes shared by both compartments, CD4 and CD8, made up a small share.

The V end lost 6 bases, the J end lost 0 bases, and 14 bases lay between the germline ends. This CDR3 is built from 16 residues. Generation of TCR cDNA used 5'RACE template switching (which added a universal primer site and UMIs). TCRdb re-called the 5' RACE reads through MiXCR, storing one row per CDR3 protein. The sample records nearly 550,000 distinct CDR3 sequences, 15% to 20% being singletons. This clonotype was observed a few times. Its antigen is not known. Sequencing used PBMCs, obtained 15 days after the yellow fever booster vaccination. The chain couples TRBV12-3 or TRBV12-4 to TRBJ2-2; tentative D call: TRBD2 (6 bases). This sequence was found in a man in his thirties or forties who received the YFV17D yellow fever vaccine. The CDR3 DNA is TGTGCCAGCAGGGGGGGTTTTATCGCGAACACCGGGGAGCTGTTTTTT. It translates to CASRGGFIANTGELFF.